The sequence of this T cell receptor beta chain was determined in a study of cytomegalovirus exposure and HLA in healthy donors. On this clone: Its cognate antigen is unknown.

Notes on the study in general: TCR beta sequences reportedly predicted most subjects' HLA-A and HLA-B alleles accurately. Immune exposure was documented only through CMV serostatus. A later look showed TCR association rates differing by HLA locus, highest for DRB1 and lowest for HLA-C. CMV antigen specificity was confirmed in vitro for three CMV-associated chains.

PCR amplification relied on 60 Vbeta primers (plus 13 Jbeta primers). Sequencing was performed with immunoSEQ multiplex PCR; in TCRdb, only in-frame clones are kept and a portion is missing. The sample records 65,000 to 90,000 clones, 65% to 80% being singletons. The sequence came from a man aged 60-69 years in good health and CMV-seronegative. Sample: PBMCs.

CDR3 residues: CASSLGQLYYGYTF. The CDR3 DNA follows: TGTGCCAGCAGCTTGGGACAGCTCTACTATGGCTACACCTTC. V usage is TRBV5-6 and J usage is TRBJ1-2, with D possibly TRBD1 on 5 matching bases. The germline V and J ends were trimmed by 0 bases and 3 bases, with 9 bases remaining between them. Looked up from germline, CDR1 is SGHDT and CDR2 is YYEEEE. This CDR3 spans 14 amino acids.